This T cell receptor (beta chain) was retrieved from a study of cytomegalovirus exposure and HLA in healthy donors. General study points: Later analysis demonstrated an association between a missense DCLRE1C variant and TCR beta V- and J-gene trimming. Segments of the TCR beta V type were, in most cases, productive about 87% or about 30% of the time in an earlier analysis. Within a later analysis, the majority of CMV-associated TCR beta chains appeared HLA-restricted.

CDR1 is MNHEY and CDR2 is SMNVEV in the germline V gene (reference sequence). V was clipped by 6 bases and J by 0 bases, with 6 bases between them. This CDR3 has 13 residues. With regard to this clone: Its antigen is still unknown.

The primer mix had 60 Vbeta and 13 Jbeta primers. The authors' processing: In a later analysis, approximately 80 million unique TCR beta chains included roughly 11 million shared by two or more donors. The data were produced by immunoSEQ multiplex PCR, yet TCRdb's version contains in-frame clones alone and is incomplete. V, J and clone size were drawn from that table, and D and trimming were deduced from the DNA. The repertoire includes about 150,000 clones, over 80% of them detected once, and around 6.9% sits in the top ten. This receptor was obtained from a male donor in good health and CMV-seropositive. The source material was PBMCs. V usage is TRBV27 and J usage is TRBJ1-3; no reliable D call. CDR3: CASSPNSGNTIYF. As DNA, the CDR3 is TGTGCCAGCAGCCCCAACTCTGGAAACACCATATATTTT.